These T cell receptor beta chains were read from a single sample in a study of vaccination and CD4 T cells after COVID-19. TCRdb analysed the PCR reads with MiXCR anew, one entry per CDR3 protein. The sample yields about 20,000 distinct CDR3 sequences, 55% seen once. These receptors are not linked to any known antigen. The sample was CD4+ T cells from blood, cultured in vitro. These receptors were obtained from a human donor who had recovered from COVID-19. Each CDR3 is given with its conserved first and last residue. A D gene is named only where the DNA matches it firmly. Rows give clone size only sometimes, using once, few, many, or a class for an expanded clone.

D: TRBD1; size: few; V: TRBV7-9; J: TRBJ1-1; CDR3: CASSTTGGREAFF; DNA: TGTGCCAGCAGCACCACAGGGGGCAGGGAAGCTTTCTTT
D: NA; size: few; V: TRBV15; J: TRBJ2-5; CDR3: CATSRDQHRLKETQYF; DNA: TGTGCCACCAGCAGAGATCAGCACAGATTAAAAGAGACCCAGTACTTC
D: TRBD2; size: NA; V: TRBV20-1; J: TRBJ2-3; CDR3: CSARDRLAPTDTQYF; DNA: TGCAGTGCTAGAGACCGACTAGCGCCCACAGATACGCAGTATTTT
D: NA; size: once; V: TRBV7-7; J: TRBJ2-1; CDR3: CASSLGRTNEQFF; DNA: TGTGCTAGCAGCTTAGGACGGACCAATGAGCAGTTCTTC
D: TRBD1; size: NA; V: TRBV15; J: TRBJ1-5; CDR3: CATSTVWTGRYSNQPQHF; DNA: TGTGCCACCAGCACCGTCTGGACAGGTAGATATAGCAATCAGCCCCAGCATTTT
D: TRBD1; size: NA; V: TRBV2; J: TRBJ2-5; CDR3: CASRLGTGMSQETQYF; DNA: TGTGCCAGCAGACTTGGGACAGGGATGAGTCAGGAGACCCAGTACTTC
D: NA; size: NA; V: TRBV28; J: TRBJ1-2; CDR3: CASSFRRNYGYTF; DNA: TGTGCCAGCAGTTTCCGCAGGAACTATGGCTACACCTTC
D: NA; size: few; V: TRBV19; J: TRBJ1-2; CDR3: CASSGGYGYTF; DNA: TGTGCCAGTAGTGGGGGCTATGGCTACACCTTC
D: NA; size: few; V: TRBV7-6; J: TRBJ1-1; CDR3: CASSLDGVTEAFF; DNA: TGTGCCAGCAGCTTAGATGGGGTCACTGAAGCTTTCTTT
D: NA; size: few; V: TRBV5-1; J: TRBJ1-1; CDR3: CASSPPDMNTEAFF; DNA: TGCGCCAGCAGCCCGCCGGACATGAACACTGAAGCTTTCTTT
D: NA; size: NA; V: TRBV20-1; J: TRBJ1-2; CDR3: CSASGYNYGYTF; DNA: TGCAGTGCTTCGGGCTACAACTATGGCTACACCTTC